These 28 T cell receptor beta chains share one sample of origin, sequenced in a study of vaccination and CD4 T cells after COVID-19. These TCRs' antigens remain unknown. Cultured CD4+ T-cell DNA underwent Oncomine TCR Beta short-read sequencing. TCRdb independently ran MiXCR on the PCR reads; one entry per CDR3 protein. The data show tens of thousands of distinct CDR3 sequences, roughly 58% seen once. Documented treatment: approximately nine-day PBMC culture with coronavirus spike peptide pools or control peptides (ViraFEST assay). The sample comprised CD4+ T cells from blood, cultured in vitro. Receptors originate from a human donor who had recovered from COVID-19.

The rearrangement links TRBV6-1 to TRBJ1-2; 8 nucleotides agree with TRBD1. This CDR3 has 14 residues. Germline assignment: CDR1 MNHNS and CDR2 SASEGT. Trimming at V came to 5 bases and at J to 8 bases, leaving 10 bases not matched to a gene. CDR3 sequence reads: CASSINRGSGGYTF. As DNA, the CDR3 is TGTGCCAGCAGTATAAACAGGGGGTCGGGGGGCTACACCTTC.

This sequence joins TRBV11-3 and TRBJ2-6, with no clear D. Germline assignment: CDR1 SGHNT and CDR2 YENEEA. The CDR3 length is 16 residues. Trimming took 6 bases from V and 0 from J, leaving 12 bases between them. Here the CDR3 DNA reads TGTGCCAGCAGTTTCGGACCGCACTCTGGGGCCAACGTCCTGACTTTC. Its protein product is CASSFGPHSGANVLTF.

The chain is built from TRBV4-1 and TRBJ1-1; D might be TRBD1 (6 bases). The CDR3 has 15 residues. The V end was cut by 0 bases, the J end by 4 bases, with 12 bases between. Germline CDR1 and CDR2: MGHRA and YSYEKL. Here the CDR3 DNA reads TGCGCCAGCAGCCAAGATTCCCAGGGGCGCACTGAAGCTTTCTTT. Translated, it gives CASSQDSQGRTEAFF.

This clonotype was detected a few times. This chain connects TRBV11-3 to TRBJ1-1; possibly TRBD1 for D (6 bases). The CDR3 runs to 15 residues. Between the trimmed V and J ends, which lost 5 bases and 4 bases, there was a span of 17 bases. Germline CDR1 and CDR2: SGHNT and YENEEA. Here the CDR3 reads CASSRLGGAITEAFF. In DNA form, the CDR3 reads TGTGCCAGCAGCCGCCTGGGGGGCGCCATCACTGAAGCTTTCTTT.

The V call is TRBV7-2, the J call TRBJ2-5; no reliable D call. CDR3 length: 13 residues. V lost 4 bases and J 6 bases, leaving 12 bases between the germline ends. Germline V lookup: CDR1 SGHTA, CDR2 FQGNSA. The CDR3 coding sequence is TGTGCCAGCAGCTCACGCGGATTGCAGACCCAGTACTTC. Amino acid sequence: CASSSRGLQTQYF. The full variable domain, with the rest looked up from reference TRBV7-2 and TRBJ2-5, is GAGVSQSPSNKVTEKGKDVELRCDPISGHTALYWYRQSLGQGLEFLIYFQGNSAPDKSGLPSDRFSAERTGGSVSTLTIQRTQQEDSAVYLCASSSRGLQTQYFGPGTRLLVL.

The V call is TRBV19, the J call TRBJ2-2, with D perhaps TRBD1 (5 bases). The CDR3 is 19 residues long. The germline gives CDR1 LNHDA, CDR2 SQIVND (reference sequence). V dropped 9 bases and J dropped 1 base, with 27 bases sitting between them. The CDR3 protein is CARSWPQQEPTRNTGELFF. The CDR3 bases are TGTGCCAGGTCTTGGCCCCAACAGGAACCTACTCGGAACACCGGGGAGCTGTTTTTT.

The genes are TRBV7-2 and TRBJ2-7; D not certain. Germline CDR1 is SGHTA and CDR2 is FQGNSA. V lost 3 bases to trimming and J lost 0 bases, with 9 bases between them. This CDR3 is built from 14 residues. CDR3 nucleotides: TGTGCCAGCAGCTTTGTTGTCGGCTCCTACGAGCAGTACTTC. It specifies CASSFVVGSYEQYF. Full variable domain (remainder filled in from reference TRBV7-2 and TRBJ2-7): GAGVSQSPSNKVTEKGKDVELRCDPISGHTALYWYRQSLGQGLEFLIYFQGNSAPDKSGLPSDRFSAERTGGSVSTLTIQRTQQEDSAVYLCASSFVVGSYEQYFGPGTRLTVT.

J is TRBJ1-2 and V is TRBV11-2; D is possibly TRBD1 (6 bases). The CDR3 sequence is 14 residues long. CDR1 is SGHAT and CDR2 is FQNNGV in the germline V gene. V was cut by 3 bases and J by 9 bases, with 17 bases left in between. The CDR3, as DNA: TGTGCCAGCAGCTTCTCAGGGGCCGCACTCAGCTACACCTTC. Amino acids: CASSFSGAALSYTF.

The chain links TRBV20-1 to TRBJ2-3, with D possibly TRBD1 on 6 matching bases. This CDR3 is 12 amino acids long. Trimming stripped 5 bases from V and 4 bases from J, with 10 bases between. The germline gives CDR1 DFQATT, CDR2 SNEGSKA (reference sequence). The CDR3 spells CSAEDRSDTQYF. In DNA form, the CDR3 reads TGCAGTGCTGAAGACAGGTCAGATACGCAGTATTTT.

This chain joins TRBV20-1 and TRBJ2-1; 9 bases align to TRBD1. The J call may be faulty, since TRBJ2-7 better matches the DNA end. The CDR3 is 14 residues long. Germline V gene lookup returns CDR1 DFQATT and CDR2 SNEGSKA (reference sequence). In nucleotides, the CDR3 is TGCAGTGCTAGATTTGGGACAGGGCAGTACGAGCAGTACTTC. As protein: CSARFGTGQYEQYF.

The gene calls are TRBV19 and TRBJ2-3, with D unresolved. Per the germline V gene, CDR1 is LNHDA and CDR2 is SQIVND (reference sequence). V lost 7 bases and J lost 1, with 12 bases in between. The CDR3 is made up of 14 amino acids. DNA for the CDR3: TGTGCCAGTACCCTGTCAAAGGGCACAGATACGCAGTATTTT. This gives the protein CASTLSKGTDTQYF.

This clonotype was detected only a few times. This rearrangement joins TRBV27 to TRBJ1-1; possibly TRBD1 for D (5 bases). The germline CDR1 and CDR2 sequences are MNHEY and SMNVEV (reference sequence). With 5 bases removed from V and 1 base from J, the gap between germline ends came to 11 bases. The CDR3 has 14 amino acids. The CDR3 sequence is CASSRQSGNTEAFF. CDR3 sequence (DNA): TGTGCCAGCAGTCGACAGTCGGGGAACACTGAAGCTTTCTTT.

The V call is TRBV20-1, the J call TRBJ1-2; D gene unclear. Germline CDR1 is DFQATT and CDR2 is SNEGSKA (reference sequence). V shed 6 bases and J shed 6 bases, with 11 bases lying between them. The length of the CDR3 is 11 residues. The CDR3 protein is CSATLGNGYTF. CDR3 DNA: TGCAGTGCCACTCTGGGGAATGGCTACACCTTC.

This clonotype was observed a few times. The chain links TRBV6-2 or TRBV6-3 to TRBJ1-2, with 12 bases fitting TRBD1. This CDR3 has 16 residues. Looked up from germline, CDR1 is MNHEY and CDR2 is SVGEGT. Trimming took 8 bases from V and 4 from J; bases not matched to a gene: 11. The CDR3 reads CASGRDRGLLGYGYTF. As DNA, the CDR3 is TGTGCCAGCGGCCGGGACAGGGGGCTTCTCGGCTATGGCTACACCTTC.

This clonotype was picked up a small number of times. The chain links TRBV20-1 to TRBJ1-2; unclear D gene. V was clipped by 5 bases and J by 7 bases, with 8 bases between them. Germline V gene data show CDR1 as DFQATT and CDR2 as SNEGSKA (reference sequence). CDR3 size: 10 residues. Written as DNA, the CDR3 is TGCAGTGCTCAGGACCGTGGCTACACCTTC. It yields the protein CSAQDRGYTF.

The J gene is TRBJ1-4, the V gene TRBV7-2; a possible D gene is TRBD1 (6 bases). The CDR3 is made up of 15 amino acids. Trimming removed 1 base from V and 7 bases from J, with 13 bases in between. Germline CDR1 reads SGHTA; CDR2 reads FQGNSA. Here the CDR3 reads CASSLGGQGSEKLFF. The CDR3 nucleotides are TGTGCCAGCAGCTTAGGCGGGCAGGGGAGTGAAAAACTGTTTTTT.

The chain combines TRBV30 with TRBJ2-5; D uncertain. Deletions cut 3 bases from V and 3 bases from J, with 5 bases between. Germline V gives CDR1 GTSNPN, CDR2 SVGIG (reference sequence). The CDR3 loop spans 11 amino acids. The CDR3 sequence: CAWRGKETQYF. In nucleotides, the CDR3 is TGTGCCTGGAGAGGGAAAGAGACCCAGTACTTC.

J is TRBJ2-7 and V is TRBV7-9; 7 nucleotides line up with TRBD2. The J segment lost 6 bases and the V segment lost 3 bases, leaving 11 bases of the junction unmatched. From germline, CDR1 is SEHNR and CDR2 FQNEAQ (reference sequence). There are 15 residues in the CDR3. Here the CDR3 DNA reads TGTGCCAGCAGCTTCGGGTGGACGCGGGAGAGCGAGCAGTACTTC. This codes for CASSFGWTRESEQYF.

The sample holds one count of this clonotype. V gene TRBV5-1 combines with J gene TRBJ2-1; the D gene is possibly TRBD1 (7 bases). V was pared by 1 base and J by 7 bases, with 12 bases between. The CDR3 is 14 residues long. Germline V gene data show CDR1 as SGHRS and CDR2 as YFSETQ. This CDR3 reads CASSLRSGGNEQFF. The CDR3 DNA is TGCGCCAGCAGCTTGCGGTCAGGGGGGAATGAGCAGTTCTTC.

The J gene is TRBJ2-7, the V gene TRBV11-3, with D possibly being TRBD1 (5 bases). With 5 bases removed from V and 2 bases from J, the gap between germline ends came to 7 bases. Per germline, CDR1 SGHNT and CDR2 YENEEA. This CDR3 has 12 residues. The CDR3 coding sequence is TGTGCCAGCAGCCGCAGGGCCTACGAGCAGTACTTC. Amino acids: CASSRRAYEQYF.

The chain has TRBV20-1 and TRBJ1-1; 7 bases line up with TRBD1. This CDR3 is 14 amino acids long. Germline values: CDR1 DFQATT, CDR2 SNEGSKA (reference sequence). After removal of 0 bases from V and 1 base from J, the junction contained 2 bases not matched to a gene. The CDR3 bases are TGCAGTGCTAGAGAGACAGGGAGGAACACTGAAGCTTTCTTT. Its translation is CSARETGRNTEAFF.

Only a few counts were recorded for this clonotype. The rearrangement joins TRBV7-9 to TRBJ2-7, with D tentatively TRBD1 or TRBD2 (6 bases each). The germline V gene encodes CDR1 SEHNR and CDR2 FQNEAQ (reference sequence). This CDR3 is built from 15 residues. V lost 5 bases and J 0 bases, leaving 14 bases between the germline ends. The DNA for the CDR3 is TGTGCCAGCAGCATCGGGGGCTCAAGCTCCTACGAGCAGTACTTC. Translating it yields CASSIGGSSSYEQYF.

The J gene is TRBJ1-5, the V gene TRBV25-1; no reliable D call. Trimming took 4 bases from V and 0 from J, leaving 7 bases between them. The CDR3 length is 14 residues. CDR1 is MGHDK and CDR2 is SYGVNS in the germline V gene. CDR3 in amino acids: CASSGHRSNQPQHF. The DNA for the CDR3 is TGTGCCAGCAGTGGTCATCGTAGCAATCAGCCCCAGCATTTT.

The chain joins TRBV7-2 to TRBJ2-5; D is possibly TRBD2 (5 bases). The CDR3 sequence is 14 residues long. With 3 bases removed from V and 5 bases from J, the gap between germline ends came to 13 bases. Per the germline V gene, CDR1 is SGHTA and CDR2 is FQGNSA. The CDR3 here is CASSFSGRGETQYF. The CDR3, as DNA: TGTGCCAGCAGCTTCAGTGGGAGAGGGGAGACCCAGTACTTC.

This chain joins TRBV10-3 and TRBJ1-5; D is perhaps TRBD1 (6 bases). Per the germline V gene, CDR1 is ENHRY and CDR2 is SYGVKD. The length of the CDR3 is 14 residues. Trimming shortened V by 4 bases and J by 6 bases, and 13 bases separated the two germline ends. Here the CDR3 reads CAISVGGQSQPQHF. The CDR3 nucleotides are TGTGCCATCAGTGTTGGGGGGCAGAGTCAGCCCCAGCATTTT.

This clonotype was seen just once. Written as DNA, the CDR3 is TGTGCCAGCAGCTTCGGCCAGCTGAACACTGAAGCTTTCTTT. It is translated as CASSFGQLNTEAFF. V usage is TRBV7-8 and J usage is TRBJ1-1; D gene ambiguous. Germline values: CDR1 SGHVS, CDR2 FQNEAQ. The CDR3 is 14 amino acids. Trimming shortened V by 3 bases and J by 0 bases, and 8 bases separated the two germline ends.

This chain joins TRBV12-3 or TRBV12-4 and TRBJ2-7, with D perhaps TRBD1 (6 bases). The CDR3 has 13 residues. V lost 8 bases, J lost 7 bases, and 18 bases lay in between. Here the CDR3 DNA reads TGTGCCAGCGCGAGACAGGAGGCTTGGGAGCAGTACTTC. Amino acids: CASARQEAWEQYF.

The chain uses TRBV7-2 and TRBJ2-7, with a possible D match to TRBD2 (7 bases). Deletions cut 5 bases from V and 0 bases from J, with 14 bases between. Germline-derived CDR1 and CDR2 are SGHTA and FQGNSA. The CDR3 is made up of 15 amino acids. The CDR3 loop reads CASSVGGANSYEQYF. CDR3 in DNA: TGTGCCAGCAGCGTGGGGGGGGCGAACTCCTACGAGCAGTACTTC.